Below, 20 T cell receptor beta chains from the same sample are listed, as sequenced in a study of cytomegalovirus exposure and HLA in healthy donors. Researchers ran the PCR with 60 Vbeta and 13 Jbeta primers. Profiled with immunoSEQ multiplex PCR; TCRdb holds only in-frame clones, not every one. The table has about 220,000 clones, over 65% seen once; the top ten hold approximately 0.63%. The sequenced sample consisted of PBMCs. These receptors came from a man aged 18 to 29 in good health and CMV-seronegative.

The V call is TRBV15, the J call TRBJ2-1; D is possibly TRBD1 (5 bases). Trimming left V 1 base short and J 0 bases short, with 10 bases between. The CDR3 totals 16 residues. Germline V gene lookup returns CDR1 LNHNV and CDR2 YYDKDF (reference sequence). CDR3 in amino acids: CATSRGGTGSYNEQFF. The CDR3 region has the DNA TGTGCCACCAGCAGAGGCGGCACAGGCTCCTACAATGAGCAGTTCTTC.

The chain joins TRBV19 to TRBJ1-5; D perhaps matches TRBD1 (6 bases). V was clipped by 11 bases and J by 7 bases, with 9 bases between them. CDR3 length: 10 residues. Germline CDR1 reads LNHDA; CDR2 reads SQIVND (reference sequence). The CDR3 sequence is CAGGLQPQHF. The CDR3 DNA reads TGTGCCGGGGGCTTACAGCCCCAGCATTTT.

The chain has TRBV5-5 and TRBJ2-2, with TRBD1 matching over 7 bases. With V trimmed by 3 bases and J by 7 bases, 9 bases remained unmatched. The CDR3 spans 15 residues. The germline CDR1 and CDR2 sequences are SGHKS and YYEKEE (reference sequence). The CDR3 DNA sequence: TGTGCCAGCAGCTCGAGACAGGGCCGACTCGGGGAGCTGTTTTTT. Translated, it gives CASSSRQGRLGELFF.

V usage is TRBV11-2 and J usage is TRBJ1-2, with 8 bases lining up with TRBD1. CDR3 length equals 14 residues. Germline V gene sequence: CDR1 SGHAT, CDR2 FQNNGV. Trimming took 6 bases from V and 3 from J; bases not matched to a gene: 6. The CDR3 sequence: CASSPGQGYYGYTF. In nucleotides, the CDR3 is TGTGCCAGCAGTCCCGGACAGGGATACTATGGCTACACCTTC.

The genes are TRBV19 and TRBJ1-4; 7 positions agree with TRBD1. The CDR3 loop spans 15 amino acids. Looked up from germline, CDR1 is LNHDA and CDR2 is SQIVND (reference sequence). The V gene end was trimmed by 5 bases and the J gene end by 4 bases; junction bases not matched to a gene: 7. This chain's CDR3 is CASSSQGGFNEKLFF. The CDR3 DNA sequence: TGTGCCAGTAGTTCCCAGGGGGGTTTTAATGAAAAACTGTTTTTT.

The chain uses TRBV7-9 and TRBJ2-4, with D perhaps matching TRBD2 (6 bases). Trimming took off 2 bases at V and 13 bases at J, with 18 bases between the two ends. There are 14 residues in the CDR3. Germline CDR1 is SEHNR and CDR2 is FQNEAQ (reference sequence). The CDR3: CASSLFGGNRKQYF. CDR3 nucleotides: TGTGCCAGCAGCTTATTTGGGGGGAACCGAAAACAGTACTTC.

The chain carries TRBV6-5 and TRBJ1-6, with D hard to call. The CDR3 spans 12 residues. Trimming cost V 2 bases and J 10 bases, with 6 bases left between them. CDR1 MNHEY and CDR2 SVGAGI come from the germline V gene. The CDR3 loop reads CASSYMRSPLHF. CDR3 DNA: TGTGCCAGCAGTTACATGCGGTCACCCCTCCACTTT.

The genes are TRBV23-1 and TRBJ2-7; 8 bases match TRBD1. TRBV23-1 is sorted into the ORF group, with uncertain function. The CDR3 extends over 13 amino acids. The V and J ends lost 11 bases and 1 base, in that order; junction bases with no gene match: 7. In nucleotides, the CDR3 is TGCGCCGGCGGCGGACAGGGTTCCTACGAGCAGTACTTC. Amino acid sequence: CAGGGQGSYEQYF.

This clone came up a few times. V gene TRBV2 combines with J gene TRBJ2-7, with D maybe TRBD2 (5 bases). Trimming removed 8 bases at V and 4 bases at J, with 12 bases between. The CDR3 sequence is 12 residues long. Germline V gene lookup returns CDR1 SNHLY and CDR2 FYNNEI. The CDR3 coding sequence is TGTGCCAGCGGAAAGCGGTCGTACGAGCAGTACTTC. It codes for CASGKRSYEQYF.

V and J are TRBV28 and TRBJ2-2; D remains ambiguous. The germline CDR1 and CDR2 sequences are MDHEN and SYDVKM. This CDR3 has 14 amino acids. The V end lost 10 bases, the J end lost 5 bases, and 17 bases lay between the germline ends. In DNA, the CDR3 is TGTGCCACCCTTCACGGCCGGCGGACCGGGGAGCTGTTTTTT. This gives the protein CATLHGRRTGELFF.

V usage is TRBV11-2 and J usage is TRBJ2-1, with 16 positions matching TRBD2. In germline, CDR1 is SGHAT, CDR2 FQNNGV. The CDR3 totals 18 residues. J was trimmed by 12 bases and V by 5 bases; bases with no gene match: 16. CDR3 bases: TGTGCCAGCAGCCCTAGCTGGGGACTAGCGGGAGGGCCTCTGGGGCAGTTCTTC. It translates to CASSPSWGLAGGPLGQFF.

The rearrangement joins TRBV9 to TRBJ2-3, with TRBD1 as a possible D gene (6 bases). Deletions cut 4 bases from V and 6 bases from J, with 18 bases between. The CDR3 consists of 15 residues. Germline loops: CDR1 SGDLS, CDR2 YYNGEE. The CDR3 spells CASSRGQNRWDTQYF. The CDR3 DNA reads as TGTGCCAGCAGCCGTGGACAGAACCGGTGGGATACGCAGTATTTT. The variable domain in full, with the rest retrieved from reference TRBV9 and TRBJ2-3, is DSGVTQTPKHLITATGQRVTLRCSPRSGDLSVYWYQQSLDQGLQFLIQYYNGEERAKGNILERFSAQQFPDLHSELNLSSLELGDSALYFCASSRGQNRWDTQYFGPGTRLTVL.

The DNA for the CDR3 is TGTGCCAGTAGTATACTGAGTTTCAATGAGCAGTTCTTC. It codes for CASSILSFNEQFF. The V and J genes are TRBV19 and TRBJ2-1; D ambiguous. Trimming took off 2 bases at V and 6 bases at J, with 8 bases between the two ends. CDR1 and CDR2 (germline): LNHDA, SQIVND (reference sequence). CDR3 length: 13 residues.

V gene TRBV19 combines with J gene TRBJ1-1; possible D gene TRBD1, 5 bases. The germline V and J ends were trimmed by 8 bases and 7 bases, with 14 bases remaining between them. This CDR3 has 12 amino acids. From germline, CDR1 is LNHDA and CDR2 SQIVND (reference sequence). The CDR3 sequence is CASCQGHLEAFF. In DNA, the CDR3 is TGTGCCAGTTGCCAGGGCCACCTTGAAGCTTTCTTT.

This sequence joins TRBV5-6 and TRBJ1-2; maybe TRBD1 (5 bases). Germline values: CDR1 SGHDT, CDR2 YYEEEE. The CDR3 is 14 residues long. The germline V and J ends were trimmed by 4 bases and 8 bases, with 18 bases remaining between them. CDR3 region: CASSPGNSGGGYTF. CDR3 nucleotide sequence: TGTGCCAGCAGCCCAGGGAATAGCGGCGGAGGCTACACCTTC.

This clone was seen once. The CDR3 here is CASSLPRGMLSYEQYF. In DNA form, the CDR3 reads TGTGCCAGCAGTTTGCCCAGGGGGATGTTGTCCTACGAGCAGTACTTC. The chain carries TRBV28 and TRBJ2-7; 7 nucleotides agree with TRBD1. Germline values: CDR1 MDHEN, CDR2 SYDVKM. The CDR3 runs to 16 residues. Trimming removed 3 bases from V and 1 base from J; junction bases left unmatched: 9.

This clone showed up just a few times. For the CDR3, the DNA is TGTGCCAGCAGAAAAACCAGGGGGCGCACCTACAATGAGCAGTTCTTC. It encodes CASRKTRGRTYNEQFF. The chain uses TRBV5-6 and TRBJ2-1, with 8 bases identical to TRBD1. This CDR3 has 16 amino acids. Per the germline V gene, CDR1 is SGHDT and CDR2 is YYEEEE. J was trimmed by 2 bases and V by 5 bases; bases with no gene match: 9.

The V gene is TRBV5-1, the J gene TRBJ2-5, with 14 bases fitting TRBD2. V lost 1 base, J lost 3 bases, and 2 bases stayed unmatched. CDR3 length: 16 amino acids. Germline values: CDR1 SGHRS, CDR2 YFSETQ. CDR3 protein: CASSLLGLAGEETQYF. The CDR3 DNA is TGCGCCAGCAGCTTGTTGGGACTAGCGGGAGAAGAGACCCAGTACTTC.

The table lists this clone with a few counts. The chain combines TRBV9 with TRBJ2-1, with 8 nucleotides matching TRBD2. The CDR3 covers 15 residues. Germline CDR1 SGDLS, CDR2 YYNGEE. Trimming at V came to 0 bases and at J to 4 bases, leaving 3 bases not matched to a gene. Here the CDR3 reads CASSVEASGYNEQFF. The DNA of the CDR3 is TGTGCCAGCAGCGTAGAGGCTAGCGGGTACAATGAGCAGTTCTTC. The variable domain in full, with the rest retrieved from reference TRBV9 and TRBJ2-1, is DSGVTQTPKHLITATGQRVTLRCSPRSGDLSVYWYQQSLDQGLQFLIQYYNGEERAKGNILERFSAQQFPDLHSELNLSSLELGDSALYFCASSVEASGYNEQFFGPGTRLTVL.

This sequence joins TRBV7-9 and TRBJ1-1; D unresolved. CDR1 is SEHNR, CDR2 FQNEAQ, per germline (reference sequence). Trimming took off 4 bases at V and 6 bases at J, with 15 bases between the two ends. The CDR3 is 14 residues long. Here the CDR3 reads CASSSTSEVAEAFF. The CDR3, as DNA: TGTGCCAGCAGCTCAACTTCGGAGGTGGCTGAAGCTTTCTTT.